This T cell receptor (beta chain) comes out of a study of T cells in Graves' hyperthyroidism and ophthalmopathy (dated by TCRdb to the late 2010s). Turning to the overall study: Peripheral blood was sampled at the time of initial diagnosis, prior to any treatment. A discovery cohort of about 95 patients, 43 with Graves' ophthalmopathy and about 58 with stable Graves' hyperthyroidism, was used to find distinguishing TCR V-J signatures. An independent validation cohort of around 19 hyperthyroidism patients and about 15 patients who later progressed to ophthalmopathy tested prospective prediction of ophthalmopathy. For training and testing, the 100 or so patients in the discovery cohort were randomly divided in a 7:3 ratio. The study also compared thyroid tissue and blood T-cell repertoires from about six Graves' hyperthyroidism patients. After sampling, hyperthyroidism patients received methimazole starting at 30 mg daily, and ophthalmopathy patients received high-dose intravenous methylprednisolone. According to the paper, TCR Vbeta CDR3 sequencing was carried out on 135 peripheral blood samples, which came from over 40 ophthalmopathy, around 74 hyperthyroidism and 17 progressor patients. Paper-wide results and their limitations: A model built on a 13 V-J signature distinguished ophthalmopathy from stable hyperthyroidism, reaching 85% to 90% sensitivity and approximately 83% specificity in cross-validation and 80%/75% in testing. Most expanded thyroid clonotypes (frequency above 0.001) were also found in blood, which suggests that blood repertoires may mirror thyroid immune responses. In validation, the model predicted progression to ophthalmopathy a median of about 6.5 months before onset, with roughly 70% sensitivity and 72.22% specificity. Sample size was not statistically predetermined, and blinding of investigators to group allocation was not performed.

Spanning cysteine to phenylalanine, the CDR3 consists of 18 amino acids. The DNA shown is the 54-base CDR3, in frame from base 1. As encoded in the germline V gene, CDR1 is MNHEY while CDR2 is SVGEGT. Ophthalmopathy patients had moderately to severely active disease, Clinical Activity Score of at least 3, NOSPECS grade of at least 4, and duration under 3 months. Any patient with an uncontrolled infection, another autoimmune disease, pregnancy or lactation was excluded. Diagnoses were based on clinical symptoms, serum thyroxine and TRAb, thyroid ultrasound and orbital computed tomography. PBMCs were isolated from more than 8 ml of fresh peripheral blood by Ficoll-Paque density gradient centrifugation. Total RNA was extracted using Trizol reagent, and RNA quality was assessed on an Agilent 2100 Bioanalyzer. About this clonotype itself: Its antigen is unknown. With a much larger clone just one base away, this may be a read error.

TCR beta CDR3 regions were amplified from RNA transcripts. The first round of RT-PCR for the TCR CDR3 was performed with the HTBI primer set and the Qiagen OneStep RT-PCR kit. Libraries were constructed in a second round of multiplex PCR, after which size selection and purification were carried out. Sequencing of the libraries was done on an Illumina HiSeq2000 using paired-end 100 bp reads. The study's own analysis went as follows. SOAPnuke was used to process the raw data, removing reads that contained adapters or uncalled bases, had a mean Phred below 15, or lacked an exact match to the constant primer or identifier. High-quality paired reads were merged with COPE v1.2.5, and unique nucleotide sequences were defined as clonotypes. MiTCR v1.1 was used to align the clonotypes against IMGT TRBV, TRBD and TRBJ reference segments. Analysis was restricted to V-J combinations with a frequency above 0.0001, which covered over 98% of repertoires. The TCS score was defined as the ratio of F50 (clonal expansion) to E x V (chaos), calculated using BLOSUM62-based TCRdist between CDR3 peptides within each V-J. Welch's t-statistics and random forest reduced roughly 540 V-J features to around 14, which were used in a naive Bayes classifier (R e1071). Starting from the raw public reads, TCRdb applied fastp trimming at Q25, assembled clones with MiXCR and retained in-frame beta chains. Each record represents a unique CDR3 protein, reported with the most common genes and DNA among its rows. What appears here as the V and J calls and clone size reflects TCRdb's work, not the paper's. The table for this sample lists hundreds of thousands of distinct CDR3 sequences; about 20% of them were counted only once. The top ten clonotypes cover approximately 48% of the sample.

What was sequenced was blood. Here the chain combines TRBV6-2 or TRBV6-3 and TRBJ1-1; matching of 5 bases hints at TRBD1 as the D gene. This TCR was recovered from a man aged 35-49 years with Graves' ophthalmopathy. The nucleotide sequence is given as TGTGCCAGCGGTTACGCGCTTTTTGGGACCCTCATGAACACTGAAGCTTTCTTT. Translated, it gives CASGYALFGTLMNTEAFF.